These 18 T cell receptor beta chains share one sample of origin, sequenced in a study of T cell repertoires in cytomegalovirus infection. No antigen has been assigned to these receptors. TCRdb re-analysed the reads in MiXCR, keeping a single row per CDR3 protein. In the table there are 800,000 to 950,000 distinct CDR3 sequences, over 25% of which are singletons. This material consisted of cultured CD8+ T cells from PBMCs, taken from culture after CMV antigen stimulation. The receptors originated from a human donor in good health (CMV status not recorded). Some clones in this sample may be carry-over from other donors' samples.

This clonotype was observed a handful of times. The chain joins TRBV12-5 to TRBJ1-1; a weak D match, TRBD1 (5 bases). CDR3 length equals 13 residues. CDR1 is LGHNT and CDR2 is FRNRAP in the germline V gene. V was clipped by 3 bases and J by 8 bases, with 13 bases between them. The CDR3 sequence is CASGFTQGVEAFF. The CDR3 coding sequence is TGTGCTAGTGGTTTTACTCAGGGCGTGGAAGCTTTCTTT.

This chain connects TRBV12-3 or TRBV12-4 to TRBJ2-3; the D gene is possibly TRBD1 (5 bases). CDR3 size: 12 residues. V was pared by 8 bases and J by 11 bases, with 17 bases between. For the CDR3, the DNA is TGTGCCAGCGGAATCGACAGTTCAAGGCAGTATTTT. Residues: CASGIDSSRQYF.

This clonotype showed up just a few times. CDR3 protein: CATSSLADTQYF. CDR3 nucleotides: TGTGCCACCAGCAGCCTAGCAGATACGCAGTATTTT. The V gene is TRBV15, the J gene TRBJ2-3, with unresolved D. Trimming stripped 3 bases from V and 4 bases from J, with 5 bases between. This CDR3 region has 12 residues. Germline V gives CDR1 LNHNV, CDR2 YYDKDF (reference sequence).

Remarks on this clonotype: Relative to the germline gene, one junction end is altered; a read error may explain this. The J gene is TRBJ1-2, the V gene TRBV4-3; 8 bases agree with TRBD1. Germline-derived CDR1 and CDR2 are LGHNA and YSLEER. The CDR3 is 19 residues long. The CDR3 bases are TGCGCCAGCAGCCAAGAACATCGGAGGCAGGGGGCTTTGGACTATGGCTACATCTTC. Translated: CASSQEHRRQGALDYGYIF.

There are a few counts of this clonotype. The rearrangement links TRBV20-1 to TRBJ2-7; D unclear. Germline CDR1 DFQATT, CDR2 SNEGSKA (reference sequence). There are 13 residues in the CDR3. V lost 0 bases and J lost 0, with 6 bases in between. The CDR3 nucleotides read TGCAGTGCTAGAGAAACGGGCTCCTACGAGCAGTACGTC. It translates to CSARETGSYEQYV.

This chain links TRBV20-1 with TRBJ1-2, with D unclear. CDR3 length equals 15 residues. V was clipped by 6 bases and J by 0 bases, with 17 bases between them. Germline CDR1 DFQATT, CDR2 SNEGSKA (reference sequence). In DNA, the CDR3 is TGCAGTGCCTTTGCTGGTGACGATACTAACTATGGCTACACCTTC. As protein: CSAFAGDDTNYGYTF.

This clonotype was counted a few times. The V gene is TRBV14, the J gene TRBJ2-6; 9 bases are a match to TRBD1. Germline V gene data show CDR1 as SGHDN and CDR2 as FVKESK. The CDR3 totals 19 residues. The trim removed 4 bases at V and 0 bases at J, leaving 10 bases unmatched. The DNA for the CDR3 is TGTGCCAGCAGCCGCTCGTTGGGGACAGGGATCTCTGGGGCCAACGTCCTGACTTTC. Translated, it gives CASSRSLGTGISGANVLTF.

The gene calls are TRBV6-6 and TRBJ1-3, with D tentatively TRBD1 (6 bases). CDR1 is MNHNY, CDR2 SVGAGI, per germline (reference sequence). V gave up 5 bases and J gave up 8 bases, with 13 bases separating them. The CDR3 runs 13 residues. This CDR3 reads CASSDLRGDTIYF. The CDR3 region has the DNA TGTGCCAGCAGTGACCTCAGGGGAGACACCATATATTTT.

In this sample, this clonotype turned up many times. This chain links TRBV20-1 with TRBJ2-5, with TRBD2 as a possible D gene (6 bases). Trimming cost V 5 bases and J 4 bases, with 23 bases left between them. CDR3 length: 16 amino acids. Germline CDR1 and CDR2: DFQATT and SNEGSKA (reference sequence). The chain's CDR3 is CSAVRVGGALGETQYF. DNA for the CDR3: TGCAGTGCTGTCCGGGTTGGCGGGGCTCTAGGAGAGACCCAGTACTTC.

The rearrangement uses TRBV27 and TRBJ2-2, with TRBD2 identical over 11 bases. In germline, CDR1 is MNHEY, CDR2 SMNVEV (reference sequence). The CDR3 sequence is 18 residues long. The J segment lost 5 bases and the V segment lost 3 bases, leaving 11 bases of the junction unmatched. The DNA for the CDR3 is TGTGCCAGCAGTTTTACTAGCGGGGGCCGGGTTGTGACCGGGGAGCTGTTTTTT. Translation gives CASSFTSGGRVVTGELFF.

This clonotype occurred a few times. The chain uses TRBV2 and TRBJ2-3, with D possibly matching TRBD2 (7 bases). V was trimmed by 6 bases and J by 0 bases, leaving 16 bases between them. The CDR3 totals 16 residues. The germline CDR1 and CDR2 sequences are SNHLY and FYNNEI. This chain's CDR3 is CASRMGGGLSTDTQYF. For the CDR3, the DNA is TGTGCCAGCAGGATGGGCGGGGGCCTTAGCACAGATACGCAGTATTTT. The complete variable domain, with remaining parts taken from reference TRBV2 and TRBJ2-3, reads EPEVTQTPSHQVTQMGQEVILRCVPISNHLYFYWYRQILGQKVEFLVSFYNNEISEKSEIFDDQFSVERPDGSNFTLKIRSTKLEDSAMYFCASRMGGGLSTDTQYFGPGTRLTVL.

This clonotype was counted only a few times. J is TRBJ2-1 and V is TRBV4-1, with 9 nucleotides matching TRBD1. From germline, CDR1 is MGHRA and CDR2 YSYEKL. The CDR3 is 14 amino acids. J was trimmed by 7 bases and V by 1 base; bases with no gene match: 2. CDR3 sequence reads: CASSQGQGENEQFF. CDR3 sequence (DNA): TGCGCCAGCAGCCAAGGACAGGGGGAGAATGAGCAGTTCTTC.

The chain uses TRBV6-5 and TRBJ1-1; D possibly corresponds to TRBD1 (6 bases). CDR1 is MNHEY and CDR2 is SVGAGI in the germline V gene. Trimming took off 6 bases at V and 1 base at J, with 15 bases between the two ends. The CDR3 is 15 residues long. This CDR3 is CASSPNLDRNTEAFF. The CDR3 bases are TGTGCCAGCAGCCCTAACCTGGACAGGAACACTGAAGCTTTCTTT.

The chain recombines TRBV7-9 with TRBJ2-7, with TRBD1 identical over 8 bases. Losses at the gene ends were 6 bases for V and 11 bases for J; bases not matched to a gene: 15. Germline values: CDR1 SEHNR, CDR2 FQNEAQ (reference sequence). CDR3 size: 14 residues. The CDR3 DNA follows: TGTGCCAGCAGTTCCGGAGCAGGGGGCTTTCAAGAGTACGTC. It codes for CASSSGAGGFQEYV.

The chain couples TRBV12-3 or TRBV12-4 to TRBJ1-4, with 8 bases identical to TRBD1. J lost 3 bases, V lost 5 bases, and 5 bases had no gene match. This CDR3 region has 15 residues. The CDR3 region is CASSPTGASNEKLFF. CDR3 in DNA: TGTGCCAGCAGTCCGACAGGGGCCTCTAATGAAAAACTGTTTTTT.

The V call is TRBV28, the J call TRBJ2-1; either TRBD1 or TRBD2 may supply D (5 bases each). CDR3 length: 16 amino acids. The germline V gene has CDR1 MDHEN and CDR2 SYDVKM. V dropped 8 bases and J dropped 3 bases, with 20 bases sitting between them. CDR3: CASRAGAAKDYNEQFF. Written as DNA, the CDR3 is TGTGCCAGCCGGGCCGGGGCGGCAAAGGACTACAATGAGCAGTTCTTC.

This clonotype has only a few counts. This sequence joins TRBV7-3 and TRBJ1-1; 11 bases line up with TRBD1. CDR3 length: 15 amino acids. CDR1 and CDR2 from the germline V gene are SGHTA and FQGTGA. The V gene end was trimmed by 0 bases and the J gene end by 8 bases; junction bases not matched to a gene: 5. The CDR3 spells CASSLTGTGGGEAFF. For the CDR3, the DNA is TGTGCCAGCAGCTTAACGGGGACAGGGGGAGGAGAAGCTTTCTTT.

Only a few counts were recorded for this clonotype. The chain is built from TRBV29-1 and TRBJ1-1; D unresolved. Germline lookup yields CDR1 SQVTM and CDR2 ANQGSEA. The V end lost 4 bases, the J end lost 4 bases, and 4 bases lay between the germline ends. This CDR3 has 10 amino acids. CDR3 nucleotides: TGCAGCGTTGTTAGCACTGAAGCTTTCTTT. Its protein is CSVVSTEAFF. Full variable domain (rest looked up from reference TRBV29-1 and TRBJ1-1): SAVISQKPSRDICQRGTSLTIQCQVDSQVTMMFWYRQQPGQSLTLIATANQGSEATYESGFVIDKFPISRPNLTFSTLTVSNMSPEDSSIYLCSVVSTEAFFGQGTRLTVV.